The T cell receptor beta chain described here comes from a study of T cells in Graves' hyperthyroidism and ophthalmopathy. Researchers took RNA transcripts and amplified the TCR beta CDR3 regions from them. The TCR CDR3 first-round RT-PCR relied on the HTBI primer set. TCRdb reprocessed the multiplex PCR reads with MiXCR, giving one entry per CDR3 protein. The sample records fewer than 450,000 distinct CDR3 sequences, approximately 18% being singletons. This clonotype was recorded a few times. From germline, CDR1 is SGHTS and CDR2 YDEGEE. Trimming shortened V by 1 base and J by 9 bases, and 10 bases separated the two germline ends. The CDR3 extends over 12 amino acids.

Sequencing was performed on blood. The clonotype originates from a woman aged 25 to 39 with Graves' hyperthyroidism that later progressed to Graves' ophthalmopathy. The chain recombines TRBV5-8 with TRBJ1-1, with a tentative D call TRBD1 (5 bases). Here the CDR3 DNA reads TGTGCCAGCAGCTTGAGTCGGACAAAAGCTTTCTTT. Protein product: CASSLSRTKAFF.